This TCR beta chain was captured in a study of T cell changes during pregnancy in multiple sclerosis (dated by TCRdb to between 2018 and 2021). Study-level background: In women with multiple sclerosis, the researchers looked at how the T cell repertoire shifted as pregnancy progressed.

Worth noting for this clone: What antigen it recognizes has not been identified. Per-nucleotide qualities are absent, and no much larger clonotype sits a single base away.

To prepare the library, the immunoSEQ multiplex PCR assay was applied. The immuneACCESS repertoire file appears here via TCRdb, limited to in-frame rearrangements. These files lack a portion of the clones; in checked studies, under half of the deficit traces to unresolved V genes, and the cause of the others is not known. The sample table shows 35,000 to 45,000 clones, and roughly 84% are seen once. Of the sample, around 4.1% is held by the ten largest clones. The CDR3 numbers 13 residues from cysteine through phenylalanine. Kept here is only the CDR3 DNA, which spans 39 bases and is read in frame from base 1. Via the germline V gene, CDR1 is SGHVS and CDR2 FNYEAQ. The V end gives up 1 base and the J end 9 bases, leaving 3 bases in the junction not matched to a gene.

Sequenced here: CD8+ T cells from peripheral blood mononuclear cells, sampled in the first trimester of pregnancy. The TCR originated in a female donor with multiple sclerosis, enrolled in a pregnancy study. Recombination linked TRBV7-6 to TRBJ2-1, and TRBD2 aligns with 7 junction nucleotides. Here is the DNA: TGTGCCAGCAGCTTAGTGGGGGGGAGTGAGCAGTTCTTC. It is translated as CASSLVGGSEQFF.